In its sample, the clone carrying this TCR beta chain is medium-sized. Its antigen is currently unknown. TCRdb used MiXCR to reprocess the 5' RACE reads, holding one entry per CDR3 protein. Among some 200,000 distinct CDR3 sequences listed, about 13% were seen once. This record comes from a study of CD8 T cells in ankylosing spondylitis. Study-wide results and limits: Significant enrichment of disease-linked clones was reported in matched ankylosing spondylitis synovial fluid. In ankylosing spondylitis blood, a motif of seven to nine highly homologous TCR beta variants appeared characteristic.

The V and J ends lost 2 bases and 1 base respectively, with 6 bases between them. Per the germline V gene, CDR1 is WSHSY and CDR2 is SAAADI. This CDR3 region has 13 residues. Sequencing was performed on blood, either unsorted or a sorted T cell fraction (not recorded which). This chain joins TRBV10-2 and TRBJ2-7, with D uncertain. The clonotype was recovered from a male donor with ankylosing spondylitis or in good health (not recorded which). The CDR3 here is CASSEGRSYEQYF. The CDR3 region has the DNA TGCGCCAGCAGTGAGGGACGGTCCTACGAGCAGTACTTC.